This T cell receptor (beta chain) was identified in a study of blood T cell repertoires in COVID-19. This table comes from immunoSEQ multiplex PCR, and its TCRdb copy is limited to in-frame clones, with some not included. The sample carries 160,000 or so clones, roughly 84% recorded once. The CDR3 is 16 amino acids. CDR1 and CDR2 from the germline V gene are KGHDR and SFDVKD. The V segment lost 4 bases and the J segment 0 bases; nucleotides outside the gene matches: 7. Recruitment covered about two dozen US areas and drew participants whose ages spanned roughly 18 to 89 years. The study assigned cohorts using participant-reported clinical history. For recovered donors of Cohort 3, there were two negative PCRs, clearance, or symptom resolution. This clone turned up a few times.

This receptor was identified in a man aged 60 to 69 who had recovered from COVID-19. Sequenced: PBMCs or T cells enriched from blood (not recorded which). The chain uses TRBV24-1 and TRBJ2-7, with TRBD2 matching over 8 bases. The CDR3 loop reads CATSEAGGPFSYEQYF. The CDR3 DNA reads as TGTGCCACCAGTGAGGCGGGAGGACCTTTCTCCTACGAGCAGTACTTC.